What follows are 20 T cell receptor beta chains derived from one specimen sequenced in a study of CD8+ T cells in alopecia areata. Isolated RNA was reverse transcribed into cDNA used as the sequencing template. Profiled with immunoSEQ multiplex PCR; TCRdb holds only in-frame clones, not every one. The sample records 110,000 to 150,000 clones, roughly 50% being singletons. Sequenced material: CD4+ T cells sorted from blood, taken at week 0. These TCRs come from a human donor with alopecia areata.

This clone was picked up a small number of times. This chain uses TRBV2 with TRBJ2-3; weak D call: TRBD2 (5 bases). The CDR3 covers 16 residues. Germline values: CDR1 SNHLY, CDR2 FYNNEI. V was cut by 1 base and J by 0 bases, with 11 bases left in between. CDR3 DNA: TGTGCCAGCAGTGAAGTAGCGTCGACTAGCACAGATACGCAGTATTTT. It encodes CASSEVASTSTDTQYF.

This clone occurred a few times. Other DNA sequences in this specimen translate into the identical CDR3. The chain's CDR3 is CAWTLQGDGYTF. CDR3 nucleotide sequence: TGTGCCTGGACCTTACAGGGGGATGGCTACACCTTC. This chain connects TRBV30 to TRBJ1-2, with 8 bases lining up with TRBD1. CDR3 size: 12 residues. V lost 4 bases, J lost 6 bases, and 4 bases stayed unmatched. Germline-derived CDR1 and CDR2 are GTSNPN and SVGIG (reference sequence).

The genes are TRBV7-2 and TRBJ2-2; no definite D call. The germline V and J ends were trimmed by 5 bases and 3 bases, with 4 bases remaining between them. This CDR3 region has 12 residues. Germline V gives CDR1 SGHTA, CDR2 FQGNSA. The CDR3 sequence: CASSLDTGELFF. DNA for the CDR3: TGTGCCAGCAGCCTTGACACCGGGGAGCTGTTTTTT.

This clone was found once. The gene calls are TRBV5-4 and TRBJ2-5; 7 bases line up with TRBD2. The germline gives CDR1 SGHNT, CDR2 YYREEE (reference sequence). The CDR3 is made up of 15 amino acids. Trimming cost V 0 bases and J 1 base; bases outside gene matches: 3. In DNA, the CDR3 is TGTGCCAGCAGCTTGGTGGGGGGGGTCCAAGAGACCCAGTACTTC. It translates to CASSLVGGVQETQYF. The full variable domain, with the rest looked up from reference TRBV5-4 and TRBJ2-5, is ETGVTQSPTHLIKTRGQQVTLRCSSQSGHNTVSWYQQALGQGPQFIFQYYREEENGRGNFPPRFSGLQFPNYSSELNVNALELDDSALYLCASSLVGGVQETQYFGPGTRLLVL.

This chain joins TRBV11-2 and TRBJ1-6, with D uncertain. Germline lookup yields CDR1 SGHAT and CDR2 FQNNGV. The CDR3 sequence is 15 residues long. The ends were cut back, 1 base at V and 9 bases at J, with 13 bases in the middle. CDR3 sequence: CASSLATASGSPLHF. CDR3 DNA sequence: TGTGCCAGCAGCTTAGCGACGGCATCGGGTTCACCCCTCCACTTT.

This clone was detected only a few times. The chain has TRBV6-1 and TRBJ2-3; no definite D call. This CDR3 comprises 14 residues. With 5 bases removed from V and 2 bases from J, the gap between germline ends came to 11 bases. Germline lookup yields CDR1 MNHNS and CDR2 SASEGT. The CDR3 DNA reads as TGTGCCAGCAGTAGGCAGAGAGACACAGATACGCAGTATTTT. Translated: CASSRQRDTDTQYF.

Concerning this clone itself: Other DNA sequences in the same sample also yield this CDR3. This chain links TRBV30 with TRBJ1-2; D unclear. Germline values: CDR1 GTSNPN, CDR2 SVGIG (reference sequence). The CDR3 has 12 amino acids. Trimming pared 3 bases from V and 2 bases from J, leaving 7 bases between. DNA of the CDR3: TGTGCCTGGAGCTCGGGGAACTATGGCTACACCTTC. This encodes CAWSSGNYGYTF.

This clone was detected only a few times. CDR3 sequence reads: CASRRYGQRCRATVKNIQYF. The DNA of the CDR3 is TGTGCCAGCAGGCGCTATGGGCAAAGGTGCCGAGCAACTGTCAAAAACATTCAGTACTTC. The chain joins TRBV4-2 to TRBJ2-4, with D unclear. Deletions cut 6 bases from V and 3 bases from J, with 30 bases between. The CDR3 totals 20 residues. Germline assignment: CDR1 LGHNA and CDR2 YNFKEQ.

The genes are TRBV5-1 and TRBJ2-7; D possibly corresponds to TRBD2 (6 bases). CDR3 length equals 14 residues. The V gene's germline CDR1 is SGHRS and CDR2 YFSETQ. Trimming left V 1 base short and J 6 bases short, with 14 bases between. In DNA form, the CDR3 reads TGCGCCAGCAGCTTGACAGCTCTCGGGGGCGAGCAGTACTTC. Protein product: CASSLTALGGEQYF.

This clone has ten or more counts. The J gene is TRBJ2-3, the V gene TRBV4-3; possibly TRBD2 for D (5 bases). The CDR3 contains 14 residues. V dropped 4 bases and J dropped 6 bases, with 14 bases sitting between them. Germline V CDR1 and CDR2: LGHNA, YSLEER. This chain's CDR3 is CASSRRDFGDTQYF. As DNA, the CDR3 is TGCGCCAGCAGCCGCCGGGATTTCGGGGATACGCAGTATTTT.

J is TRBJ2-5 and V is TRBV7-6, with 8 bases identical to TRBD2. Germline V lookup: CDR1 SGHVS, CDR2 FNYEAQ. The V gene end was trimmed by 4 bases and the J gene end by 4 bases; junction bases not matched to a gene: 2. The CDR3 length is 13 residues. The CDR3 protein is CASSSSGLETQYF. CDR3 nucleotide sequence: TGTGCCAGCAGCTCTAGCGGGCTAGAGACCCAGTACTTC.

The sample holds a few counts of this clone. V and J are TRBV6-5 and TRBJ1-2; D remains ambiguous. The ends were cut back, 0 bases at V and 6 bases at J, with 11 bases in the middle. Germline V lookup: CDR1 MNHEY, CDR2 SVGAGI. The CDR3 is 14 residues long. The CDR3 nucleotides are TGTGCCAGCAGTTACTCCGCACCGGGGAATGGCTACACCTTC. This translates into CASSYSAPGNGYTF.

The chain combines TRBV29-1 with TRBJ1-3; a possible D gene is TRBD1 (6 bases). Trimming shortened V by 4 bases and J by 0 bases, and 16 bases separated the two germline ends. The CDR3 runs 16 residues. Germline V gene data show CDR1 as SQVTM and CDR2 as ANQGSEA. The CDR3 here is CSVVGTPSSSGNTIYF. In DNA form, the CDR3 reads TGCAGCGTTGTGGGGACACCCTCGAGCTCTGGAAACACCATATATTTT. The full variable domain, in which reference TRBV29-1 and TRBJ1-3 provide the parts outside the CDR3, is SAVISQKPSRDICQRGTSLTIQCQVDSQVTMMFWYRQQPGQSLTLIATANQGSEATYESGFVIDKFPISRPNLTFSTLTVSNMSPEDSSIYLCSVVGTPSSSGNTIYFGEGSWLTVV.

The sample holds a few counts of this clone. The CDR3 DNA sequence: TGCAGCGGGAGACAGGGAGCGAACACCGGGGAGCTGTTTTTT. Protein product: CSGRQGANTGELFF. The V and J genes are TRBV29-1 and TRBJ2-2; 7 nucleotides align to TRBD1. J lost 0 bases, V lost 7 bases, and 5 bases had no gene match. This CDR3 region has 14 residues. Germline CDR1 SQVTM, CDR2 ANQGSEA.

The chain is built from TRBV7-2 and TRBJ1-2; 7 bases agree with TRBD1. After removal of 6 bases from V and 0 bases from J, the junction contained 7 bases not matched to a gene. Germline V gene sequence: CDR1 SGHTA, CDR2 FQGNSA. The CDR3 extends over 15 amino acids. The CDR3 spells CASRSGTAANYGYTF. CDR3 DNA: TGTGCCAGCAGAAGCGGGACAGCAGCTAACTATGGCTACACCTTC.

The chain links TRBV11-1 to TRBJ1-2; D may be TRBD1 (6 bases). This CDR3 spans 14 amino acids. Germline V lookup: CDR1 SGHAT, CDR2 FQDESV (reference sequence). V was clipped by 6 bases and J by 4 bases, with 15 bases between them. DNA of the CDR3: TGTGCCAGCAGTTCAGGACGGGGGCTCTATGGCTACACCTTC. As protein: CASSSGRGLYGYTF. Based on the CDR3 plus reference TRBV11-1 and TRBJ1-2, the full variable domain is EAEVAQSPRYKITEKSQAVAFWCDPISGHATLYWYRQILGQGPELLVQFQDESVVDDSQLPKDRFSAERLKGVDSTLKIQPAELGDSAMYLCASSSGRGLYGYTFGSGTRLTVV.

The chain has TRBV28 and TRBJ2-7; 11 nucleotides align to TRBD2. The J segment lost 3 bases and the V segment lost 6 bases, leaving 1 base of the junction unmatched. CDR1 is MDHEN, CDR2 SYDVKM, per germline. The CDR3 length is 13 residues. The DNA of the CDR3 is TGTGCCAGCAGCCTAGCGGGGGGCTACGAGCAGTACTTC. This encodes CASSLAGGYEQYF.

The chain is built from TRBV30 and TRBJ1-1, with 9 nucleotides matching TRBD1. The CDR3 runs 13 residues. V lost 3 bases and J lost 1; bases outside the gene matches: 0. CDR1 and CDR2 from the germline V gene are GTSNPN and SVGIG (reference sequence). In nucleotides, the CDR3 is TGTGCCTGGAGGGGACAGGGGAACACTGAAGCTTTCTTT. Translating it yields CAWRGQGNTEAFF.

This clone was seen only once. The chain couples TRBV5-1 to TRBJ2-6; D is undetermined. This CDR3 contains 16 residues. CDR1 is SGHRS, CDR2 YFSETQ, per germline. V was cut by 0 bases and J by 0 bases, with 7 bases left in between. CDR3 DNA: TGCGCCAGCAGCTTGGACGGTTACTCTGGGGCCAACGTCCTGACTTTC. Residues: CASSLDGYSGANVLTF.

As for this clone: This likely came from a read error, as a far larger clone is one base away. This chain joins TRBV7-2 and TRBJ2-7, with TRBD1 matching over 8 bases. This CDR3 comprises 14 residues. Per germline, CDR1 SGHTA and CDR2 FQGNSA. The CDR3 is CASKRTGSSYEQHF. CDR3 DNA sequence: TGTGCCAGCAAACGGACAGGGAGCTCCTACGAGCAGCACTTC.